This T cell receptor beta chain was sequenced during a study of blood T cell repertoires in COVID-19. For the study at large: Material from acute and convalescent COVID-19 was sourced from the United States, Italy and Spain. PBMCs, B-cell-depleted T cells, or T cells provided the cDNA or gDNA that made up the material.

Only a few counts were recorded for this clone. Germline CDR1 SEHNR, CDR2 FQNEAQ (reference sequence). The CDR3 contains 15 residues. The V end was cut by 11 bases, the J end by 3 bases, with 20 bases between. The authors' processing: Amplifying reference gene primers gave estimates of nucleated cell counts. TCRdb's copy holds only in-frame clones and misses some; the assay was immunoSEQ multiplex PCR. D and trimming were read from the DNA, whereas the V and J calls and clone size are those reported in that table. The data show some 130,000 clones, roughly 80% seen once. The receptor was isolated from a woman in her twenties or thirties who had recovered from COVID-19. The chain is built from TRBV7-9 and TRBJ2-1, with D maybe TRBD2 (6 bases). The specimen was peripheral blood. The CDR3 spells CAVPETSSYYNEQFF. Written as DNA, the CDR3 is TGTGCCGTCCCAGAAACTAGCAGCTACTACAATGAGCAGTTCTTC.